The 18 T cell receptor beta chains given below trace back to one sample, sequenced in a study of metastatic and nonmetastatic thyroid tumors. Nobody among the patients had been given any treatment before thyroid surgery. TCRdb re-called the PCR reads with MiXCR. The sample records about 59,000 clones, 16% being singletons. Sequenced input: blood. These TCRs come from a male donor with papillary thyroid cancer or a benign thyroid nodule (not recorded which). Some clones in this sample may be carry-over from other donors' samples.

This clone has ten or more counts. The rearrangement joins TRBV12-3 or TRBV12-4 to TRBJ1-6; weak D call: TRBD1 (6 bases). Trimming took off 2 bases at V and 6 bases at J, with 14 bases between the two ends. This CDR3 has 16 amino acids. The CDR3 protein is CASSLSGARGNSPLHF. The CDR3 DNA is TGTGCCAGCAGTTTATCAGGGGCGCGGGGTAATTCACCCCTCCACTTT.

This clone was seen at least ten times. This sequence joins TRBV5-8 and TRBJ2-2; possible D gene TRBD2, 6 bases. Germline CDR1 is SGHTS and CDR2 is YDEGEE. The CDR3 extends over 16 amino acids. The V end lost 0 bases, the J end lost 5 bases, and 14 bases lay between the germline ends. The CDR3 reads CASSLGLVSGTGELFF. The DNA for the CDR3 is TGTGCCAGCAGCTTGGGTCTTGTGAGCGGGACCGGGGAGCTGTTTTTT.

This clone came up many times. V gene TRBV2 combines with J gene TRBJ2-7; 8 positions match TRBD2. This CDR3 comprises 14 residues. Germline CDR1 reads SNHLY; CDR2 reads FYNNEI. The CDR3 is CLVGLAGFSYEQYV. The CDR3 region has the DNA TGTTTAGTTGGGCTAGCGGGTTTCTCCTACGAGCAGTACGTC.

In the case of this clone: This may come from a read error, since a much larger clone is one base off. V and J are TRBV4-2 and TRBJ1-1; D gene ambiguous. Germline CDR1 reads LGHNA; CDR2 reads YNFKEQ. The CDR3 spans 13 residues. V was cut by 1 base and J by 2 bases, with 5 bases left in between. The CDR3 bases are TGTGCCAGCAGCCAAGCGTATAACACTGAAGCTTTCTTT. This codes for CASSQAYNTEAFF.

In its sample, this clone was seen a few times. This chain links TRBV28 with TRBJ1-6; tentative D call: TRBD1 (6 bases). This CDR3 contains 14 residues. V was shortened by 8 bases and J by 7 bases, with 15 bases between the two germline ends. Germline V gene data show CDR1 as MDHEN and CDR2 as SYDVKM. CDR3 sequence: CASVGGKGNSPLHF. As DNA, the CDR3 is TGTGCCAGCGTAGGGGGTAAGGGAAATTCACCCCTCCACTTT.

This clone was seen ten or more times. A read error may explain this, as a much larger clone is one base away. The V call is TRBV12-3 or TRBV12-4, the J call TRBJ2-3; D might be TRBD1 (5 bases). Trimming took 3 bases from V and 1 from J, leaving 11 bases between them. There are 15 residues in the CDR3. CDR3 sequence reads: CASSLSQGCTDTQYF. As DNA, the CDR3 is TGTGCCAGCAGTTTGTCGCAGGGATGCACAGATACGCAGTATTTT.

The table lists this clone with many counts. The rearrangement uses TRBV30 and TRBJ2-7; D possibly corresponds to TRBD2 (5 bases). The CDR3 spans 12 residues. V was pared by 3 bases and J by 3 bases, with 9 bases between. CDR1 is GTSNPN and CDR2 is SVGIG in the germline V gene (reference sequence). The CDR3 is CAWSPGYYEQYF. The CDR3 nucleotides are TGTGCCTGGAGCCCGGGGTACTACGAGCAGTACTTC. The whole variable domain, filled in from reference TRBV30 and TRBJ2-7, reads SQTIHQWPATLVQPVGSPLSLECTVEGTSNPNLYWYRQAAGRGLQLLFYSVGIGQISSEVPQNLSASRPQDRQFILSSKKLLLSDSGFYLCAWSPGYYEQYFGPGTRLTVT.

This clone was seen at least ten times. The CDR3 bases are TGCAGCGTTGAAGATTTCGGGACGGGGGGGGCCGGCCCTAAAGCTTTCTTT. Protein sequence: CSVEDFGTGGAGPKAFF. V is TRBV29-1 and J is TRBJ1-1; possibly TRBD1 for D (6 bases). The germline V gene has CDR1 SQVTM and CDR2 ANQGSEA. CDR3 length: 17 residues. V was pared by 0 bases and J by 9 bases, with 26 bases between.

The chain couples TRBV6-2 or TRBV6-3 to TRBJ2-7; 8 nucleotides agree with TRBD2. The ends lost 6 bases at V and 4 bases at J; junction bases unmatched: 11. The germline CDR1 and CDR2 sequences are MNHEY and SVGEGT. CDR3 length: 15 residues. CDR3 nucleotide sequence: TGTGCCAGCAGCCCCCAACCGGGAGGGATTTACGAGCAGTACTTC. Translated, it gives CASSPQPGGIYEQYF.

V is TRBV11-2 and J is TRBJ1-2, with 9 bases aligning to TRBD1. The V segment lost 3 bases and the J segment 4 bases; nucleotides outside the gene matches: 15. This CDR3 spans 18 amino acids. CDR1 SGHAT and CDR2 FQNNGV come from the germline V gene. In DNA, the CDR3 is TGTGCCAGCAGCTTTACATGGACAGGGGTCAATCGTGGCTATGGCTACACCTTC. Its protein is CASSFTWTGVNRGYGYTF.

This clone was detected ten times or more. V is TRBV7-2 and J is TRBJ2-1, with 13 bases lining up with TRBD2. This CDR3 comprises 16 residues. Germline loops: CDR1 SGHTA, CDR2 FQGNSA. V lost 3 bases, J lost 6 bases, and 5 bases stayed unmatched. Written as DNA, the CDR3 is TGTGCCAGCAGCTTTCGGACTAGCGGGAGCGGCAATGAGCAGTTCTTC. Its translation is CASSFRTSGSGNEQFF.

This clone was observed at least ten times. The chain has TRBV29-1 and TRBJ2-5; D is undetermined. The germline V gene encodes CDR1 SQVTM and CDR2 ANQGSEA. V gave up 2 bases and J gave up 2 bases, with 9 bases separating them. The CDR3 runs 13 residues. CDR3 residues: CSVELLSQETQYF. CDR3 DNA sequence: TGCAGCGTTGAATTGTTGAGTCAAGAGACCCAGTACTTC. The whole variable domain, remainder taken from reference TRBV29-1 and TRBJ2-5, is SAVISQKPSRDICQRGTSLTIQCQVDSQVTMMFWYRQQPGQSLTLIATANQGSEATYESGFVIDKFPISRPNLTFSTLTVSNMSPEDSSIYLCSVELLSQETQYFGPGTRLLVL.

This clone was picked up many times. The CDR3 sequence is CASSRRRELAGPHEQYV. DNA for the CDR3: TGTGCCAGCAGCCGGAGACGGGAACTAGCGGGACCCCACGAGCAGTACGTC. V is TRBV2 and J is TRBJ2-7; 10 nucleotides line up with TRBD2. V trimming: 6 bases; J trimming: 5 bases; junction bases outside the gene matches: 16. The length of the CDR3 is 17 residues. Germline values: CDR1 SNHLY, CDR2 FYNNEI.

This clone appeared many times. The chain couples TRBV11-2 to TRBJ1-2; the match to TRBD1 covers 8 bases. This CDR3 has 16 amino acids. CDR1 and CDR2 from the germline V gene are SGHAT and FQNNGV. Unmatched junction bases numbered 14, after V lost 9 bases and J lost 2 bases. CDR3 region: CASRDADRAPNYGYTF. The CDR3 DNA follows: TGTGCCAGTCGGGATGCGGACAGGGCCCCCAACTATGGCTACACCTTC.

This clone was seen at least ten times. The rearrangement uses TRBV5-6 and TRBJ1-1; no clear D gene. This CDR3 is 16 amino acids long. Germline CDR1 reads SGHDT; CDR2 reads YYEEEE. V was shortened by 5 bases and J by 8 bases, with 25 bases between the two germline ends. CDR3 DNA sequence: TGTGCCAGCAGGGGATATCAGGATCTAACACTGCGGGAAGCTTTCTTT. Protein: CASRGYQDLTLREAFF.

This clone appeared many times. The V gene is TRBV12-3 or TRBV12-4, the J gene TRBJ1-2; D remains unclear. Trimming stripped 6 bases from V and 2 bases from J, with 13 bases between. This CDR3 spans 14 amino acids. This chain's CDR3 is CASSGRTTNYGYTF. CDR3 sequence (DNA): TGTGCCAGCAGCGGACGTACCACCAACTATGGCTACACCTTC.

This clone was picked up many times. CDR3 in DNA: TGCGCCAGCAGCCTTCAACAGGGTTCCTCTGGAAACACCATATATTTT. Protein: CASSLQQGSSGNTIYF. The gene calls are TRBV4-1 and TRBJ1-3, with a tentative D call TRBD1 (6 bases). The CDR3 is made up of 16 amino acids. The V gene lost 4 bases and the J gene lost 0 bases, with 13 bases spanning the gap. Germline V CDR1 and CDR2: MGHRA, YSYEKL.

This clone was recorded at least ten times. CDR3 region: CASSVGRQPQFF. The DNA of the CDR3 is TGTGCCAGCAGCGTAGGTCGGCAGCCGCAGTTCTTC. The rearrangement joins TRBV9 to TRBJ2-1; D remains unclear. Trimming shortened V by 0 bases and J by 12 bases, and 10 bases separated the two germline ends. Germline-derived CDR1 and CDR2 are SGDLS and YYNGEE. The CDR3 loop spans 12 amino acids.